Listed below are T cell receptor beta chains from one sample, sequenced in a study of T cell repertoires in cytomegalovirus infection. TCRdb used MiXCR to reprocess the reads, holding one entry per CDR3 protein. The table has about 180,000 distinct CDR3 sequences, approximately 18% seen once; the top ten hold under 30%. The source material was CD8+ T cells from PBMCs. The receptors originated from a human donor in good health (CMV status not recorded). Some clones in this sample may be carry-over from other donors' samples. CDR3s include the opening cysteine and the closing phenylalanine or tryptophan. D genes are given only for firm matches. Some rows mark clone size as missing; the rest say once, few, many or name a class of expanded clone.

J,V,size,D,CDR3,DNA
TRBJ1-1,TRBV10-3,few,NA,CAISAKVNTEAFF,TGTGCCATCAGTGCAAAGGTGAACACTGAAGCTTTCTTT
TRBJ2-1,TRBV20-1,NA,TRBD1,CSAPPGQPVHNEQFF,TGCAGTGCTCCCCCGGGACAGCCGGTTCACAATGAGCAGTTCTTC
TRBJ1-1,TRBV10-3,few,NA,CAISGLDNTEAFF,TGTGCCATCAGTGGTCTTGACAACACTGAAGCTTTCTTT
TRBJ2-2,TRBV7-2,few,NA,CASSLAKGFIGGELFF,TGTGCCAGCAGCTTAGCGAAAGGATTTATAGGCGGGGAGCTGTTTTTT
TRBJ1-1,TRBV19,NA,TRBD1,CASSINIRGPTEAFF,TGTGCCAGTAGTATTAATATCAGGGGGCCCACTGAAGCTTTCTTT
TRBJ2-3,TRBV6-2/TRBV6-3,few,NA,CASSYHDRTPSTDTQYF,TGTGCCAGCAGTTATCACGATCGGACACCCAGCACAGATACGCAGTATTTT
TRBJ2-6,TRBV10-3,NA,TRBD1,CAISEWERDRSYSGANVLTF,TGTGCCATCAGTGAATGGGAGAGGGACAGGTCTTACTCTGGGGCCAACGTCCTGACTTTC
TRBJ2-3,TRBV7-2,few,NA,CASAVLDLATDTQYF,TGTGCCAGCGCGGTCCTCGACTTGGCGACAGATACGCAGTATTTT
TRBJ2-7,TRBV2,NA,NA,CASRILRGHEQYF,TGTGCCAGCAGGATTTTAAGGGGTCACGAGCAGTACTTC
TRBJ2-7,TRBV7-8,NA,NA,CASSAGEQYF,TGTGCCAGCAGTGCAGGCGAGCAGTACTTC
TRBJ2-3,TRBV25-1,few,NA,CASSDPSQAEPTDTQYF,TGTGCCAGCAGTGATCCCTCTCAAGCGGAACCCACAGATACGCAGTATTTT
TRBJ2-1,TRBV7-9,NA,NA,CASSLAADWHEQFF,TGTGCCAGCAGCTTAGCGGCGGATTGGCATGAGCAGTTCTTC